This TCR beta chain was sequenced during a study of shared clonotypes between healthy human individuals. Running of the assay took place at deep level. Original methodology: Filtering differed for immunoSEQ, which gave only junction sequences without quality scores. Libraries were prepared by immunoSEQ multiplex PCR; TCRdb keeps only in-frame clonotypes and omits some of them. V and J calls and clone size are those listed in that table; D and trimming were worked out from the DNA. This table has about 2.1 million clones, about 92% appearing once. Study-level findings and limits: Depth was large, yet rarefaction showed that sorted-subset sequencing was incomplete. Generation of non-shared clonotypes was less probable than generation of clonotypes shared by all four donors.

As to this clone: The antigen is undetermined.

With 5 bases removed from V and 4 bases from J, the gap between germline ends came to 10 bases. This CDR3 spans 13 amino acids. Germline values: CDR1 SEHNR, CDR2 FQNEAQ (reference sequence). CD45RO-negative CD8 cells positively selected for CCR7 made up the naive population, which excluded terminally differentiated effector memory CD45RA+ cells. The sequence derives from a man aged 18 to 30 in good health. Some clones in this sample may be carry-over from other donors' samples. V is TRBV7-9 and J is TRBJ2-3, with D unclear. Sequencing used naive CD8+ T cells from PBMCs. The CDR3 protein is CASSPYTADTQYF. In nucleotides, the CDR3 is TGTGCCAGCAGCCCATATACAGCAGATACGCAGTATTTT.